The 28 T cell receptor beta chains presented below share a single source sample, sequenced in a study of radiotherapy plus CTLA-4 blockade in lung cancer. This table comes from immunoSEQ multiplex PCR, and its TCRdb copy is limited to in-frame clones, with some not included. The sample has 55,000 to 80,000 clones; around 82% are singletons. The input for sequencing was peripheral blood, taken from a patient treated with radiotherapy plus ipilimumab. The receptors stem from a human donor with non-small cell lung cancer who had a complete response to radiotherapy plus ipilimumab.

The chain couples TRBV2 to TRBJ2-5; possibly TRBD1 for D (5 bases). Germline V CDR1 and CDR2: SNHLY, FYNNEI. This CDR3 spans 16 amino acids. V lost 7 bases, J lost 2 bases, and 20 bases lay in between. The CDR3, as DNA: TGTGCCAGCACTAACATGGGGCAGGGAAAACAAGAGACCCAGTACTTC. This encodes CASTNMGQGKQETQYF. The full variable domain, rest sourced from reference TRBV2 and TRBJ2-5, is EPEVTQTPSHQVTQMGQEVILRCVPISNHLYFYWYRQILGQKVEFLVSFYNNEISEKSEIFDDQFSVERPDGSNFTLKIRSTKLEDSAMYFCASTNMGQGKQETQYFGPGTRLLVL.

The V and J genes are TRBV2 and TRBJ1-5; D not certain. This CDR3 region has 13 residues. CDR1 SNHLY and CDR2 FYNNEI come from the germline V gene. The V end was cut by 8 bases, the J end by 5 bases, with 13 bases between. For the CDR3, the DNA is TGTGCCAGCGGGAACAGCGACTATCAGCCCCAGCATTTT. Protein product: CASGNSDYQPQHF.

CDR3: CASSEIPIGNTIYF. CDR3 nucleotide sequence: TGTGCCAGCAGTGAAATACCGATTGGAAACACCATATATTTT. The rearrangement links TRBV2 to TRBJ1-3; D gene uncertain. The CDR3 runs 14 residues. Between the trimmed V and J ends, which lost 2 bases and 3 bases, there was a span of 8 bases. Germline-derived CDR1 and CDR2 are SNHLY and FYNNEI.

The chain is built from TRBV5-1 and TRBJ2-5; D gene ambiguous. CDR1 is SGHRS and CDR2 is YFSETQ in the germline V gene. With 3 bases removed from V and 5 bases from J, the gap between germline ends came to 11 bases. The CDR3 contains 13 residues. The CDR3 region is CASSSRPEETQYF. The DNA of the CDR3 is TGCGCCAGCAGCTCGCGCCCGGAGGAGACCCAGTACTTC.

This rearrangement joins TRBV6-6 to TRBJ2-7, with 10 bases matching TRBD2. Trimming cost V 5 bases and J 7 bases; bases outside gene matches: 8. The CDR3 runs 14 residues. Germline CDR1 MNHNY, CDR2 SVGAGI (reference sequence). CDR3 nucleotide sequence: TGTGCCAGCAGTCCCCTAGCGGGAGTGGGGGAGCAGTACGTC. This gives the protein CASSPLAGVGEQYV.

The chain uses TRBV6-5 and TRBJ1-2; possibly TRBD1 for D (5 bases). V was shortened by 5 bases and J by 6 bases, with 10 bases between the two germline ends. Germline CDR1 MNHEY, CDR2 SVGAGI. This CDR3 region has 12 residues. DNA for the CDR3: TGTGCCAGCAGTGACCAGGGTGATGGCTACACCTTC. This gives the protein CASSDQGDGYTF.

This clone was seen a single time. The chain has TRBV2 and TRBJ2-5; TRBD1 matches 9 bases. The CDR3 has 18 residues. The germline V gene has CDR1 SNHLY and CDR2 FYNNEI. With V trimmed by 4 bases and J by 2 bases, 14 bases remained unmatched. The CDR3 protein is CASSGGFRDREWQETQYF. CDR3 in DNA: TGTGCCAGCAGTGGGGGGTTTAGGGACAGGGAGTGGCAAGAGACCCAGTACTTC. Combining the CDR3 with reference TRBV2 and TRBJ2-5 gives the whole variable domain EPEVTQTPSHQVTQMGQEVILRCVPISNHLYFYWYRQILGQKVEFLVSFYNNEISEKSEIFDDQFSVERPDGSNFTLKIRSTKLEDSAMYFCASSGGFRDREWQETQYFGPGTRLLVL.

The J gene is TRBJ1-1, the V gene TRBV27; the match to TRBD1 covers 9 bases. Germline V gene sequence: CDR1 MNHEY, CDR2 SMNVEV (reference sequence). The junction had 5 bases not matched to a gene; V was cut back by 7 bases and J by 5 bases. The CDR3 has 13 residues. CDR3 sequence (DNA): TGTGCCAGCATGGACAGGGGAGGAACTGAAGCTTTCTTT. This sequence encodes CASMDRGGTEAFF.

The V and J genes are TRBV11-2 and TRBJ1-1; 9 nucleotides line up with TRBD1. The trim removed 5 bases at V and 4 bases at J, leaving 8 bases unmatched. This CDR3 contains 15 residues. Germline values: CDR1 SGHAT, CDR2 FQNNGV. This CDR3 reads CASSVQGAGGTEAFF. CDR3 bases: TGTGCCAGCAGCGTACAGGGGGCAGGGGGCACTGAAGCTTTCTTT.

This chain links TRBV18 with TRBJ1-5, with a tentative D call TRBD1 (5 bases). V shed 4 bases and J shed 5 bases, with 9 bases lying between them. This CDR3 is built from 13 residues. CDR1 KGHSH and CDR2 LQKENI come from the germline V gene. The CDR3 reads CASSQGRDQPQHF. DNA for the CDR3: TGTGCCAGCTCACAGGGCAGGGATCAGCCCCAGCATTTT.

This chain connects TRBV15 to TRBJ2-7, with 11 positions matching TRBD1. The CDR3 contains 15 residues. Germline V gene lookup returns CDR1 LNHNV and CDR2 YYDKDF (reference sequence). After removal of 0 bases from V and 3 bases from J, the junction contained 1 base not matched to a gene. The CDR3 region is CATSREGQGVYEQYF. The CDR3 nucleotides are TGTGCCACCAGCAGAGAGGGACAGGGGGTCTACGAGCAGTACTTC.

This clone came up once. The chain joins TRBV7-9 to TRBJ2-5; perhaps TRBD1 as D (6 bases). This CDR3 is 12 amino acids long. V dropped 7 bases and J dropped 7 bases, with 13 bases sitting between them. Germline V gives CDR1 SEHNR, CDR2 FQNEAQ (reference sequence). The CDR3 nucleotides are TGTGCCAGCAAGCGACAGGCTGGGACCCAGTACTTC. It translates to CASKRQAGTQYF. Supplemented by reference TRBV7-9 and TRBJ2-5, the full variable domain reads DTGVSQNPRHKITKRGQNVTFRCDPISEHNRLYWYRQTLGQGPEFLTYFQNEAQLEKSRLLSDRFSAERPKGSFSTLEIQRTEQGDSAMYLCASKRQAGTQYFGPGTRLLVL.

The genes are TRBV5-8 and TRBJ2-3; 15 nucleotides line up with TRBD2. Germline trimming cut 2 bases from V and 4 bases from J; bases unmatched to any gene: 5. CDR1 is SGHTS, CDR2 YDEGEE, per germline. This CDR3 is 17 amino acids long. The chain's CDR3 is CASSLGTSGRLSDTQYF. CDR3 nucleotides: TGTGCCAGCAGCTTAGGGACTAGCGGGAGGCTCTCAGATACGCAGTATTTT.

The CDR3 protein is CASRRGGNYGYTF. The CDR3, as DNA: TGTGCCAGCAGAAGGGGTGGAAACTATGGCTACACCTTC. V gene TRBV6-1 combines with J gene TRBJ1-2; D is possibly TRBD1 (5 bases). The CDR3 length is 13 residues. V lost 6 bases to trimming and J lost 2 bases, with 10 bases between them. From germline, CDR1 is MNHNS and CDR2 SASEGT.

This clone was counted once. This sequence joins TRBV30 and TRBJ1-2; no reliable D call. V was trimmed by 2 bases and J by 4 bases, leaving 14 bases between them. Germline lookup yields CDR1 GTSNPN and CDR2 SVGIG (reference sequence). This CDR3 is built from 14 residues. CDR3 nucleotide sequence: TGTGCCTGGAGTCCCCACATGGGGTCCTATGGCTACACCTTC. Translating gives CAWSPHMGSYGYTF.

V and J are TRBV10-1 and TRBJ2-3; no clear D. The CDR3 sequence is 15 residues long. The V gene lost 3 bases and the J gene lost 0 bases, with 10 bases spanning the gap. Germline V gives CDR1 WNHNN, CDR2 SYGVQD (reference sequence). CDR3 residues: CASSERGISTDTQYF. The CDR3 region has the DNA TGCGCCAGCAGTGAAAGAGGTATCAGCACAGATACGCAGTATTTT.

CDR3 residues: CASSVHKLDTEAFF. The CDR3 DNA is TGTGCCAGCAGTGTGCATAAATTAGACACTGAAGCTTTCTTT. V is TRBV6-4 and J is TRBJ1-1; D is unresolved. The CDR3 loop spans 14 amino acids. V dropped 4 bases and J dropped 3 bases, with 12 bases sitting between them. The germline V gene has CDR1 MRHNA and CDR2 SNTAGT.

The chain joins TRBV18 to TRBJ1-2, with D perhaps TRBD1 (6 bases). V gave up 4 bases and J gave up 6 bases, with 15 bases separating them. Germline V CDR1 and CDR2: KGHSH, LQKENI. The CDR3 runs to 14 residues. CDR3 region: CASSHSGAPNGYTF. The CDR3 DNA follows: TGTGCCAGCTCACACTCAGGGGCGCCCAATGGCTACACCTTC.

The chain combines TRBV18 with TRBJ1-2, with 9 bases that match TRBD1. V shed 1 base, J shed 6 bases, and the junction held 6 bases outside the gene matches. Germline loops: CDR1 KGHSH, CDR2 LQKENI. The CDR3 runs 15 residues. This chain's CDR3 is CASSPLPGQGHGYTF. The CDR3, as DNA: TGTGCCAGCTCACCACTTCCGGGACAGGGTCATGGCTACACCTTC.

The chain carries TRBV19 and TRBJ1-1; tentatively, D is TRBD1 (5 bases). Trimming took 2 bases from V and 4 from J, leaving 14 bases between them. In germline, CDR1 is LNHDA, CDR2 SQIVND (reference sequence). The CDR3 runs to 15 residues. CDR3 loop: CASSIRGPGGTEAFF. The DNA for the CDR3 is TGTGCCAGTAGTATAAGGGGTCCGGGGGGCACTGAAGCTTTCTTT.

This clone appeared once. CDR3: CASSLDDRGLGEQYV. As DNA, the CDR3 is TGTGCCAGCAGCTTAGACGACAGGGGGCTGGGTGAGCAGTACGTC. J is TRBJ2-7 and V is TRBV11-3, with 10 nucleotides matching TRBD1. Germline-derived CDR1 and CDR2 are SGHNT and YENEEA. The CDR3 has 15 amino acids. V lost 0 bases and J lost 7; bases outside the gene matches: 6.

This chain joins TRBV2 and TRBJ2-3, with TRBD2 as a possible D gene (6 bases). There are 15 residues in the CDR3. Looked up from germline, CDR1 is SNHLY and CDR2 is FYNNEI. V was clipped by 8 bases and J by 5 bases, with 20 bases between them. CDR3 nucleotides: TGTGCCAGCCGGGGACTCCGGGATTATGGAGATACGCAGTATTTT. The encoded protein is CASRGLRDYGDTQYF.

The chain uses TRBV5-6 and TRBJ2-7; no firm D call. The CDR3 loop spans 14 amino acids. Germline assignment: CDR1 SGHDT and CDR2 YYEEEE. V lost 0 bases and J 0 bases, leaving 7 bases between the germline ends. The CDR3 loop reads CASSLAGNSYEQYF. DNA of the CDR3: TGTGCCAGCAGCTTGGCCGGCAACTCCTACGAGCAGTACTTC. Based on the CDR3 plus reference TRBV5-6 and TRBJ2-7, the full variable domain is DAGVTQSPTHLIKTRGQQVTLRCSPKSGHDTVSWYQQALGQGPQFIFQYYEEEERQRGNFPDRFSGHQFPNYSSELNVNALLLGDSALYLCASSLAGNSYEQYFGPGTRLTVT.

V gene TRBV5-6 combines with J gene TRBJ2-2, with a tentative D call TRBD2 (5 bases). V lost 4 bases and J 6 bases, leaving 22 bases between the germline ends. The CDR3 is 17 residues long. The germline CDR1 and CDR2 sequences are SGHDT and YYEEEE. CDR3 sequence reads: CASSDPGSGVRAGELFF. The CDR3, as DNA: TGTGCCAGCAGCGACCCCGGAAGCGGAGTAAGGGCCGGGGAGCTGTTTTTT.

This chain links TRBV10-3 with TRBJ2-3, with 9 bases fitting TRBD1. The length of the CDR3 is 15 residues. The V segment lost 3 bases and the J segment 5 bases; nucleotides outside the gene matches: 6. Germline loops: CDR1 ENHRY, CDR2 SYGVKD. CDR3 sequence reads: CAISDSGTGQDTQYF. The CDR3 coding sequence is TGTGCCATCAGTGACTCCGGGACAGGGCAAGATACGCAGTATTTT.

This rearrangement joins TRBV27 to TRBJ1-2; a possible D gene is TRBD1 (6 bases). The V and J ends lost 3 bases and 5 bases respectively, with 13 bases between them. Germline CDR1 is MNHEY and CDR2 is SMNVEV (reference sequence). The length of the CDR3 is 14 residues. The CDR3 nucleotides read TGTGCCAGCAGTTTTGACGCAAGGGGGTATGGCTACACCTTC. As protein: CASSFDARGYGYTF.

The chain links TRBV13 to TRBJ2-5, with 7 nucleotides matching TRBD2. The V and J ends lost 5 bases and 2 bases, in that order; junction bases with no gene match: 5. The germline gives CDR1 PRHDT, CDR2 FYEKMQ (reference sequence). This CDR3 has 14 residues. The CDR3 DNA reads TGTGCCAGCAGCGTACTCGGGGGGCAAGAGACCCAGTACTTC. Translating gives CASSVLGGQETQYF.

The chain recombines TRBV7-2 with TRBJ1-1; 7 bases line up with TRBD1. The CDR3 is made up of 15 amino acids. After removal of 1 base from V and 4 bases from J, the junction contained 6 bases not matched to a gene. Per the germline V gene, CDR1 is SGHTA and CDR2 is FQGNSA. The CDR3 here is CASSLERTGVTEAFF. CDR3 in DNA: TGTGCCAGCAGCTTAGAAAGGACAGGAGTCACTGAAGCTTTCTTT.